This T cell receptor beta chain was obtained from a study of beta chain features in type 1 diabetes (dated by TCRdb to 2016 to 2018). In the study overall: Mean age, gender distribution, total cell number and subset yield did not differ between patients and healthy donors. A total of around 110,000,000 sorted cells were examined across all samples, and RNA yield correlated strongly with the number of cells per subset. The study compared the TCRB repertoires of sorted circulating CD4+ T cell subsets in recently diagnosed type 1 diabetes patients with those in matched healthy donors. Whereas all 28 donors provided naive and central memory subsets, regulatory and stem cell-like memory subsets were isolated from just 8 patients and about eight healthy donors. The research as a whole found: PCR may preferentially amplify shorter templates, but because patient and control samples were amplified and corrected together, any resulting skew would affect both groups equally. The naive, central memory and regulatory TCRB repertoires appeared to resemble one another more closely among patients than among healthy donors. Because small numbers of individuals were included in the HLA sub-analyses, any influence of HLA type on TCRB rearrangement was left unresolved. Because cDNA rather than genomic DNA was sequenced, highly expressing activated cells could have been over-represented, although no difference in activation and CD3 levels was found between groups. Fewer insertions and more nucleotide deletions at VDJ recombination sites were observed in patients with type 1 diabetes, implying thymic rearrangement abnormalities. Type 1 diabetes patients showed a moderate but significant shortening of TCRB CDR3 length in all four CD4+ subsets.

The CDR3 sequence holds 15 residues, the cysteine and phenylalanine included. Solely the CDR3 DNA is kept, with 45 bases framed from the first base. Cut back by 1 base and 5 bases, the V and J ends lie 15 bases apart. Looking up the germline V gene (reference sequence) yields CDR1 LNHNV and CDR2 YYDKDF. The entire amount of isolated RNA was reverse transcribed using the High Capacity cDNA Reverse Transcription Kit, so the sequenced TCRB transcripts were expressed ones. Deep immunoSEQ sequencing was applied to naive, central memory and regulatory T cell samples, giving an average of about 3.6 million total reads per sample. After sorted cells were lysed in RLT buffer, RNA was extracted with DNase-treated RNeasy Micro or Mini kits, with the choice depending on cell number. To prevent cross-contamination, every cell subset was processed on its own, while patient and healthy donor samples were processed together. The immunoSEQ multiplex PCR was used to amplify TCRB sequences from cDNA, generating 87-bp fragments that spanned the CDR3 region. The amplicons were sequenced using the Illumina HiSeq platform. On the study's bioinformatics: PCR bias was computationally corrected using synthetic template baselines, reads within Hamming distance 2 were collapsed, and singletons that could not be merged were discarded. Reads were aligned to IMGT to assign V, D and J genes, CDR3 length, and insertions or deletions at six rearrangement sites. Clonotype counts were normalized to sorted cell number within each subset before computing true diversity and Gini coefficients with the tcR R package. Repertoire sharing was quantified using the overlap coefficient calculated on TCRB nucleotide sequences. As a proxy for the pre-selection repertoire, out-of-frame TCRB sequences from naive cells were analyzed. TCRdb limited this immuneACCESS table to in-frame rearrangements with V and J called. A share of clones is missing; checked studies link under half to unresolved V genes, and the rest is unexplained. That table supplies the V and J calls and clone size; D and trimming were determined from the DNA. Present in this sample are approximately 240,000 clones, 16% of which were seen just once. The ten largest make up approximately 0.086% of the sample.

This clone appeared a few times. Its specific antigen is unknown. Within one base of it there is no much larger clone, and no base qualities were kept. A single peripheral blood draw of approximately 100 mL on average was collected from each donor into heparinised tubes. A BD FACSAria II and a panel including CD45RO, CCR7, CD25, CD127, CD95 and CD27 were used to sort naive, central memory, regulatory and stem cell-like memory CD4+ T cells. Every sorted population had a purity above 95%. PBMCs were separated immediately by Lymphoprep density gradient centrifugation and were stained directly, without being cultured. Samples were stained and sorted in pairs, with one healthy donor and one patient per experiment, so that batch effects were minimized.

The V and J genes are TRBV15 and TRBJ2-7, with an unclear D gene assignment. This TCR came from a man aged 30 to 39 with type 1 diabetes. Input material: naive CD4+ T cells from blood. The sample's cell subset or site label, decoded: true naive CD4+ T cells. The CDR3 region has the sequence CATSRGTPGVDEQYF. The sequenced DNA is TGTGCCACCAGCAGAGGGACGCCTGGCGTGGACGAGCAGTACTTC.